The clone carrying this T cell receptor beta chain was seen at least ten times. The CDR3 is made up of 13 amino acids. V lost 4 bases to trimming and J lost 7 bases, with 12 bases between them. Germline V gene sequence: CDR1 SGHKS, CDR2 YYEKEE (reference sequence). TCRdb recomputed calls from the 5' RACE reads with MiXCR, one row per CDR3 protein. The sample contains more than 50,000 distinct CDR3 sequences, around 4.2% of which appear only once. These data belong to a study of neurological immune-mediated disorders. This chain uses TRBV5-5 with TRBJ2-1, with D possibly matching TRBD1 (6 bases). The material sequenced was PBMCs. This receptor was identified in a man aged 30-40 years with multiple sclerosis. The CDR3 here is CASSGQFSNEQFF. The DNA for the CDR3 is TGTGCCAGCAGCGGACAGTTTTCGAATGAGCAGTTCTTC. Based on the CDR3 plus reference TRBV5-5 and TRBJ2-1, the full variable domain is DAGVTQSPTHLIKTRGQQVTLRCSPISGHKSVSWYQQVLGQGPQFIFQYYEKEERGRGNFPDRFSARQFPNYSSELNVNALLLGDSALYLCASSGQFSNEQFFGPGTRLTVL.